This T cell receptor (beta chain) was recorded in a study of blood T cell repertoires in COVID-19. The wider study: COVID-19 samples from acute and convalescent phases originated in the United States, Italy and Spain.

Germline CDR1 and CDR2: MNHEY and SVGAGI. Unmatched junction bases numbered 8, after V lost 5 bases and J lost 6 bases. There are 15 residues in the CDR3. The table came from immunoSEQ multiplex PCR; TCRdb's copy has only in-frame clones and leaves some out. The sample includes around 200,000 clones, 80% to 90% of them seen just once. Ages ranged from 18 to 89 years, with residence in some 25 US areas. Cohorts were assigned according to the clinical history that participants reported. Sequenced sample: PBMCs or T cells enriched from blood (not recorded which). The sequence derives from a man aged 25-40 years who had recovered from COVID-19. The V call is TRBV6-5, the J call TRBJ1-5; 9 nucleotides match TRBD1. The CDR3 protein is CASSKGQGTPQPQHF. The CDR3 nucleotides read TGTGCCAGCAGTAAGGGACAGGGAACACCTCAGCCCCAGCATTTT.